These 3 T cell receptor beta chains came from one sample sequenced in a study of T cells after yellow fever vaccination. TCRdb used MiXCR to reprocess the 5' RACE reads, holding one entry per CDR3 protein. The sample carries tens of thousands of distinct CDR3 sequences, 6.6% recorded once. Sequencing was performed on PBMCs, either bulk or a sorted T-cell subset (CD4+, CD8+, memory, or dextramer-sorted; not recorded which), taken on the day of the first yellow fever vaccination. These TCRs come from a man aged 18 to 29 who received the YFV17D yellow fever vaccine.

The chain joins TRBV23-1 to TRBJ2-3; D gene unclear. TRBV23-1 is an ORF; its function is uncertain. The CDR3 covers 14 residues. V was clipped by 6 bases and J by 6 bases, with 16 bases between them. As DNA, the CDR3 is TGCGCCAGCAGACCCAGCCAACCCCCCGATACGCAGTATTTT. It is translated as CASRPSQPPDTQYF.

This clonotype was recorded many times. The V call is TRBV6-1, the J call TRBJ2-2; 7 nucleotides agree with TRBD1. V was clipped by 5 bases and J by 0 bases; unmatched bases: 3. Germline-derived CDR1 and CDR2 are MNHNS and SASEGT. The CDR3 is 15 residues long. CDR3 sequence reads: CASSPTGANTGELFF. In DNA, the CDR3 is TGTGCCAGCAGTCCTACAGGGGCGAACACCGGGGAGCTGTTTTTT.

At least ten counts were recorded for this clonotype. The chain couples TRBV7-3 to TRBJ1-4, with D possibly TRBD1 on 5 matching bases. Germline V gene data show CDR1 as SGHTA and CDR2 as FQGTGA. This CDR3 comprises 13 residues. The V end was cut by 2 bases, the J end by 11 bases, with 12 bases between. CDR3 sequence reads: CASSLDFQGKLFF. The CDR3 DNA follows: TGTGCCAGCAGCTTAGATTTCCAGGGTAAACTGTTTTTT.